This T cell receptor beta chain was obtained from a study of blood T cell repertoires in COVID-19. Whole-study context: Material from acute and convalescent COVID-19 was sourced from the United States, Italy and Spain. Sources were T cells, B-cell-depleted T cells, or PBMCs; the material itself was cDNA or gDNA.

In the original workflow: Cell counts per sample came from amplifying reference gene primers. Method: immunoSEQ multiplex PCR; TCRdb's copy keeps in-frame clones and lacks some. Clonal size and the V and J genes are those of that table, whereas D and trimming came from the DNA. Of around 75,000 clones in the sample, nearly 90% are singletons; the top ten hold 5.3%. The ends lost 6 bases at V and 6 bases at J; junction bases unmatched: 21. Germline V gene data show CDR1 as KGHSH and CDR2 as LQKENI. The CDR3 runs to 18 residues. This TCR derives from a man aged 45-60 years with acute or convalescent COVID-19. The chain carries TRBV18 and TRBJ1-2; 8 bases align to TRBD1. The source material was peripheral blood. The CDR3 DNA reads as TGTGCCAGCTCGGCCCTTGGTCAGGGGGCGTACACCGTTGATGGCTACACCTTC. Translating gives CASSALGQGAYTVDGYTF.